The clone carrying this T cell receptor beta chain was seen ten or more times. Its cognate antigen is unknown. RNA transcripts yielded amplified TCR beta CDR3 regions. The TCR CDR3 was amplified in a first-round RT-PCR using the HTBI primer set. TCRdb itself ran the multiplex PCR reads through MiXCR, one entry per CDR3 protein. The repertoire holds 530,000 or so distinct CDR3 sequences, with about 15% as singletons. This sample was taken from a study of T cells in Graves' hyperthyroidism and ophthalmopathy. Findings and caveats of the study: Median prediction lead before ophthalmopathy onset was roughly 6 months with the model.

Per germline, CDR1 SGHDT and CDR2 YYEEEE. V was trimmed by 0 bases and J by 0 bases, leaving 12 bases between them. This CDR3 has 16 residues. The chain couples TRBV5-6 to TRBJ1-2; tentative D call: TRBD1 (6 bases). The source is a woman aged 18 to 35 with Graves' ophthalmopathy. Sequencing was done on a sample of blood. CDR3: CASSLGYRASNYGYTF. CDR3 nucleotides: TGTGCCAGCAGCTTGGGATACAGGGCCTCTAACTATGGCTACACCTTC.